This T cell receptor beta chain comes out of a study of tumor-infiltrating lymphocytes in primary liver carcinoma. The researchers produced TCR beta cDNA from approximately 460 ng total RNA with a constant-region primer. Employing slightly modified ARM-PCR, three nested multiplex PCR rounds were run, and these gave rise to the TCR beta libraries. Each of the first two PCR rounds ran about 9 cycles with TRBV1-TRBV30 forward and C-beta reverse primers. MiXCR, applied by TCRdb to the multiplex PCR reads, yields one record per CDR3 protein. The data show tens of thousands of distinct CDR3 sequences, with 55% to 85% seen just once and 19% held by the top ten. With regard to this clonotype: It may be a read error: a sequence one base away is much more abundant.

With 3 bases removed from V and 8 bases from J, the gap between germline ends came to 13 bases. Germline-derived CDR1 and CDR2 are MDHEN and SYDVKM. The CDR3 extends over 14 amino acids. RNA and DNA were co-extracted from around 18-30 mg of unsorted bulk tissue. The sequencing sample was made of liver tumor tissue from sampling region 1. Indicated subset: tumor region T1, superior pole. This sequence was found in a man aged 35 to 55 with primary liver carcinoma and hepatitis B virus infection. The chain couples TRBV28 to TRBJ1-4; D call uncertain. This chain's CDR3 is CASSFMVFREKLFF. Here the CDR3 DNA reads TGTGCCAGCAGTTTTATGGTGTTTCGGGAAAAACTGTTTTTT.